This TCR beta chain was sequenced during a study of T cell responses to AZD1222 COVID-19 vaccine. The germline V gene has CDR1 GTSNPN and CDR2 SVGIG (reference sequence). The CDR3 length is 13 residues. Trimming shortened V by 2 bases and J by 6 bases, and 14 bases separated the two germline ends. Only in-frame clones appear in the TCRdb table, and some are missing; sequencing was by immunoSEQ multiplex PCR. The sample has about 120,000 clones; 75% to 90% are singletons. This clone has only one observation. Its antigen is as yet unknown. Notes on the study in general: Repertoire sampling occurred only after the peak T cell response. Within unmutated variant regions lay the reported targets of nearly half of spike-specific TCRs. Donors, mostly white British, included more females; clonal diversity was possibly underestimated. Spike-specific TCR repertoires showed rising breadth and depth after two AZD1222 doses.

This sample comprised peripheral blood, obtained on day 0 of AZD1222 vaccination. This sequence joins TRBV30 and TRBJ2-7; TRBD1 might be the D (8 bases). This sequence was found in an adult in good health. This CDR3 is CAWSPYRGGEQYF. In DNA, the CDR3 is TGTGCCTGGAGTCCCTACAGGGGGGGCGAGCAGTACTTC.